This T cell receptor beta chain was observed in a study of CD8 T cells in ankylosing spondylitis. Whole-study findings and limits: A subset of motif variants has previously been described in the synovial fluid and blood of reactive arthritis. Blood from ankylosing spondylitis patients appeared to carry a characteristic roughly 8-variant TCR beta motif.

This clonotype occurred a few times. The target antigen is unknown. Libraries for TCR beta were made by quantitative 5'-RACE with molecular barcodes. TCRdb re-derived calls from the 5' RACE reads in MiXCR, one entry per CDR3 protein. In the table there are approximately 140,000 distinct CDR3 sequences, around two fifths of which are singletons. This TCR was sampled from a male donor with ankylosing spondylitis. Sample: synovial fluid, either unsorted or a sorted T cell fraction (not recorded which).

CDR3 sequence reads: CASSLSLGRVETQYF. The CDR3 coding sequence is TGTGCCAGCAGCTTGTCACTTGGGAGGGTAGAGACCCAGTACTTC. The chain uses TRBV7-2 and TRBJ2-5; 7 bases map to TRBD2. Germline V CDR1 and CDR2: SGHTA, FQGNSA. The V segment lost 3 bases and the J segment 4 bases; nucleotides outside the gene matches: 8. CDR3 size: 15 residues.